The 17 T cell receptor beta chains presented below share a single source sample, sequenced in a study of blood T cells in healthy people across ages. Combining a sample-barcoded 5' primer with a J-beta primer mix, a second PCR ran for about 6 to 11 cycles. In TCRdb, the 5' RACE reads were re-called with MiXCR into one record per CDR3 protein. This sample has 800,000 to 1,000,000 distinct CDR3 sequences, with around 48% found just once. The sample consisted of blood. Source of these receptors: a man younger than 40 in good health.

Regarding this clonotype: The junction and the germline gene differ at one end; a read error may be behind it. This chain links TRBV11-3 with TRBJ2-4, with 7 nucleotides matching TRBD1. The better agreement between TRBJ2-7 and the DNA end casts doubt on the J call. The CDR3 is made up of 13 amino acids. Germline V gene sequence: CDR1 SGHNT, CDR2 YENEEA. The CDR3 region has the DNA TGTGCCTGCAGCGATAGGGACAGATACGAGCAGTACTTC. Translating gives CACSDRDRYEQYF.

The chain combines TRBV29-1 with TRBJ2-6, with D hard to call. The CDR3 is made up of 13 amino acids. The germline V gene encodes CDR1 SQVTM and CDR2 ANQGSEA. V lost 6 bases and J lost 0, with 6 bases in between. As DNA, the CDR3 is TGCAGCGTCACGAGCTCTGGGGCCAACGTCCTGACTTTC. Translating it yields CSVTSSGANVLTF. Looking up the rest from reference TRBV29-1 and TRBJ2-6 gives the full variable domain: SAVISQKPSRDICQRGTSLTIQCQVDSQVTMMFWYRQQPGQSLTLIATANQGSEATYESGFVIDKFPISRPNLTFSTLTVSNMSPEDSSIYLCSVTSSGANVLTFGAGSRLTVL.

As DNA, the CDR3 is TGCGCCAGCAGCACTGGACAGGGGGCCACAGATACGCAGTATTTT. Protein: CASSTGQGATDTQYF. The chain is built from TRBV4-3 and TRBJ2-3; TRBD1 matches 11 bases. The ends lost 5 bases at V and 2 bases at J; junction bases unmatched: 3. The germline gives CDR1 LGHNA, CDR2 YSLEER. The CDR3 contains 15 residues.

V usage is TRBV11-2 and J usage is TRBJ2-1; tentative D call: TRBD2 (5 bases). The CDR3 has 15 amino acids. Germline CDR1 SGHAT, CDR2 FQNNGV. V was shortened by 11 bases and J by 6 bases, with 23 bases between the two germline ends. CDR3 nucleotide sequence: TGTGCCTGTCTGACCAGGACGGGGAGTGGCAATGAGCAGTTCTTC. This gives the protein CACLTRTGSGNEQFF.

The chain couples TRBV20-1 to TRBJ2-1, with D maybe TRBD1 (7 bases). V was trimmed by 0 bases and J by 7 bases, leaving 13 bases between them. The CDR3 is 14 amino acids. Germline CDR1 DFQATT, CDR2 SNEGSKA (reference sequence). CDR3 nucleotide sequence: TGCAGTGCTAGAGATCCCCAGGGGGGTAATGAGCAGTTCTTC. Translated: CSARDPQGGNEQFF.

The chain carries TRBV4-2 and TRBJ1-5, with 7 bases identical to TRBD1. Losses at the gene ends were 1 base for V and 4 bases for J; bases not matched to a gene: 4. This CDR3 spans 15 amino acids. Per the germline V gene, CDR1 is LGHNA and CDR2 is YNFKEQ. The CDR3 DNA reads TGTGCCAGCAGCCAAGTTGGGACAGAGAATCAGCCCCAGCATTTT. This codes for CASSQVGTENQPQHF.

Only a few counts were recorded for this clonotype. This sequence joins TRBV28 and TRBJ2-3; D possibly uses TRBD1 or TRBD2 (6 bases each). Germline loops: CDR1 MDHEN, CDR2 SYDVKM. This CDR3 is 14 amino acids long. Between the trimmed V and J ends, which lost 2 bases and 4 bases, there was a span of 10 bases. The CDR3 nucleotides are TGTGCCAGCAGTTTAGTGGGGGGCTCAGATACGCAGTATTTT. This sequence encodes CASSLVGGSDTQYF.

The V and J genes are TRBV29-1 and TRBJ2-1; 7 bases are a match to TRBD1. Germline CDR1 and CDR2: SQVTM and ANQGSEA. The trim removed 5 bases at V and 12 bases at J, leaving 7 bases unmatched. The CDR3 is made up of 11 amino acids. The CDR3: CSVRNRGAQFF. CDR3 nucleotides: TGCAGCGTTCGAAACAGGGGCGCGCAGTTCTTC.

V usage is TRBV25-1 and J usage is TRBJ2-3, with D unresolved. CDR1 and CDR2 from the germline V gene are MGHDK and SYGVNS. The CDR3 consists of 12 residues. The V and J ends lost 6 bases and 6 bases respectively, with 10 bases between them. In nucleotides, the CDR3 is TGTGCCAGCAGCAGACTCCCGGATACGCAGTATTTT. It yields the protein CASSRLPDTQYF.

The V and J genes are TRBV4-1 and TRBJ2-5; D is undetermined. Looked up from germline, CDR1 is MGHRA and CDR2 is YSYEKL. This CDR3 comprises 14 residues. V shed 0 bases and J shed 10 bases, with 15 bases lying between them. The CDR3 nucleotides are TGCGCCAGCAGCCAAGATTTGGCCCCAGGTGACCAGTACTTC. It encodes CASSQDLAPGDQYF.

This clonotype was observed a handful of times. The chain recombines TRBV20-1 with TRBJ2-7, with a possible D match to TRBD1 (6 bases). CDR3 size: 13 residues. Deletions cut 4 bases from V and 3 bases from J, with 13 bases between. Germline V lookup: CDR1 DFQATT, CDR2 SNEGSKA (reference sequence). CDR3 nucleotide sequence: TGCAGTGCTATGTGGGACATACGCTACGAGCAGTACTTC. Translation gives CSAMWDIRYEQYF.

In this sample, this clonotype turned up a few times. The gene calls are TRBV12-3 or TRBV12-4 and TRBJ2-7, with a possible D match to TRBD1 (5 bases). The CDR3 sequence is 13 residues long. Trimming left V 1 base short and J 5 bases short, with 9 bases between. The CDR3 region has the DNA TGTGCCAGCAGTTTAGAGGCAGGGAACGAGCAGTACTTC. This codes for CASSLEAGNEQYF.

The chain combines TRBV4-1 with TRBJ2-7; TRBD2 might be the D (5 bases). V lost 0 bases, J lost 0 bases, and 12 bases lay in between. This CDR3 region has 16 residues. CDR1 is MGHRA, CDR2 YSYEKL, per germline. This CDR3 is CASSQEAGPSSYEQYF. CDR3 bases: TGCGCCAGCAGCCAAGAGGCGGGCCCTAGCTCCTACGAGCAGTACTTC.

CDR3 protein: CASSSILRVSYEQYF. The CDR3, as DNA: TGTGCCAGCAGTTCTATTCTCAGGGTTTCCTACGAGCAGTACTTC. This sequence joins TRBV27 and TRBJ2-7; D may be TRBD1 (5 bases). CDR3 length: 15 residues. Trimming removed 4 bases at V and 1 base at J, with 14 bases between. Germline V gives CDR1 MNHEY, CDR2 SMNVEV (reference sequence).

In the case of this clonotype: Sequence at one end of the junction differs from germline and may be a read error. J is TRBJ1-2 and V is TRBV2; D gene ambiguous. The CDR3 loop spans 15 amino acids. Germline-derived CDR1 and CDR2 are SNHLY and FYNNEI. CDR3 DNA sequence: TGTGCCAGCAGTGATATGGCCGGCAGCATCTATGGCTATACCTTC. It yields the protein CASSDMAGSIYGYTF.

This chain links TRBV20-1 with TRBJ2-3; 10 bases map to TRBD2. After removal of 4 bases from V and 6 bases from J, the junction contained 10 bases not matched to a gene. The CDR3 totals 15 residues. Germline assignment: CDR1 DFQATT and CDR2 SNEGSKA (reference sequence). The CDR3 spells CSAIKLSGGADTQYF. In DNA, the CDR3 is TGCAGTGCTATCAAACTAAGCGGGGGGGCTGATACGCAGTATTTT.

This rearrangement joins TRBV12-3 or TRBV12-4 to TRBJ1-1; the match to TRBD1 covers 7 bases. V lost 5 bases, J lost 3 bases, and 6 bases stayed unmatched. CDR3 length: 14 amino acids. Written as DNA, the CDR3 is TGTGCCAGCAGTCTGAGGGGGCGCGACACTGAAGCTTTCTTT. Amino acid sequence: CASSLRGRDTEAFF.